The present T cell receptor (beta chain) was sequenced within a study of human T cells and chemical hapten exposure (dated by TCRdb to the early 2020s). A note on the overall study: For sensitization, 2% DPC in acetone was applied to a 2 cm by 2 cm area of upper inner arm skin. Throughout the roughly 23-week study period, patients were also given weekly therapeutic DPC doses on the scalp. Patch testing on the upper back used Finn chambers containing 0.01% DPC, with scoring done after 6 days according to International Contact Dermatitis Research Group standards. Most of the patients in the cohort were female, and the cohort covered alopecia areata with under or over 50% scalp involvement, alopecia totalis and alopecia universalis. Libraries were combined into a pool for sequencing, and differences in TCR yield between samples came mainly from small differences in library volumes within the pool. The study tracked peripheral blood TCR repertoire changes in vivo during primary and secondary sensitization to the hapten diphenylcyclopropenone (DPC) in alopecia patients. Blood samples were taken from patients before sensitization (week 0) and at 2, 6 and about 24 weeks after DPC sensitization. For TCR sequencing, blood came from over 25 alopecia patients at anywhere from one to four time points (pre-sensitization, 2, 6 and 24 weeks).

The label giving this sample's time point can be read as: pre-sensitization, week 0. What this sample's treatment or condition label stands for: therapeutic diphenylcyclopropenone sensitization with weekly scalp DPC. At every patch-test visit, the blood draw took place before the patch test was put on. Patients were eligible if aged 18 to 70, diagnosed with alopecia and judged suitable for DPC therapy, and pregnant patients were excluded. Total RNA was extracted from unfractionated whole blood that had been collected in Tempus Blood RNA tubes. Receptors were amplified or captured by RACE. Sequencing took place on a NextSeq 500. Library preparation attached unique molecular identifiers to individual cDNA molecules for quantitative, reproducible TCR counting. For every blood RNA sample, sequencing covered both the TCR alpha and TCR beta chains. For the original study's pipeline: The median number of TCRs per sample was approximately 98,000, ranging from 23,224 to 690,600. V, J and CDR3 annotation of the TCR reads was carried out using the Decombinator software suite. For the PS versus PT1 abundance plots, all samples were subsampled to the same number of TCRs (28,000). TCRs were defined as expanded if absent before sensitization and observed at least eight times at the 2-week time point. TCRdb itself trimmed the public reads at Q25 with fastp, ran MiXCR and retained productive beta chains. Each record represents a unique CDR3 protein, reported with the most common genes and DNA among its rows. V and J calls and clone size were set by TCRdb, not the authors. In all, the sample holds approximately 400,000 distinct CDR3 sequences, and roughly 5% of those were seen once. In total, the top ten clones hold 2% to 3% of the sample.

Results and caveats for the whole study, not just this receptor: Patch test score correlated positively with the number of PT1 expanded TCRs, reaching significance at thresholds 8, 16 and 32 but not at 4. No change with DPC sensitization was found in the number of TCRs above 1 in 1000 frequency, and no evidence of global repertoire structure alterations was found. Because all patients had alopecia, a presumed autoimmune disease, the immune response of the patients might differ from that of healthy individuals. After repeated subsampling, changes were observed in the strength of the expansion versus patch-test correlation and in the threshold at which the correlation became significant. Compared with pre-sensitization or healthy control sets, expanded TCRs formed significantly more large CDR3 similarity clusters, which is consistent with antigen-driven responses.

In the germline V gene, CDR1 corresponds to MGHRA and CDR2 to YSYEKL. From cysteine to phenylalanine, the CDR3 is 15 amino acids long. This entry keeps only the CDR3 DNA: 45 bases, framed from base 1. V is reduced by 1 base and J by 2 bases, leaving a spacing of 9 bases between them. Turning to this clonotype: This clone's antigen is unknown. No base-level quality is on record; no much larger clone is a single base apart.

Sequenced material: whole blood, taken in connection with sensitization to the hapten diphenylcyclopropenone (DPC). The chain joins TRBV4-1 to TRBJ1-5; TRBD1 is a possible D gene, resting on 5 matching bases. The TCR sequence derives from a woman aged 45-60 years with alopecia areata. Some clones in this sample may be carry-over from other donors' samples. The DNA reads TGCGCCAGCAGCCAAGTTGGGGGGGGCAATCAGCCCCAGCATTTT. The translation is CASSQVGGGNQPQHF.